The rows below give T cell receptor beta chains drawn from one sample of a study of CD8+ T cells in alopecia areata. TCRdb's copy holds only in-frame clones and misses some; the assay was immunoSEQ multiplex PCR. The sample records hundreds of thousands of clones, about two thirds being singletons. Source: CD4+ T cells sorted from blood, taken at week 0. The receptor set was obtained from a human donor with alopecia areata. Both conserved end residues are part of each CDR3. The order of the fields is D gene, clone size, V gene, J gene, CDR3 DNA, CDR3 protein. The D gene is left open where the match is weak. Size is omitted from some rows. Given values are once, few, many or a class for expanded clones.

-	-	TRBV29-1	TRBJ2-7	TGCAGCGTTGGACTCGGTCAGGGGCTCGACGAGCAGTACTTC	CSVGLGQGLDEQYF
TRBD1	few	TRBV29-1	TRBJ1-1	TGCAGCGTTGGGGACAGGGGAGAAGCTTTCTTT	CSVGDRGEAFF
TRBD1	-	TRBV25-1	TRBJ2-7	TGTGCCAGCAGTGACACAGGGGGCACCTACGAGCAGTACTTC	CASSDTGGTYEQYF
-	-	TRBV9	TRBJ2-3	TGTGCCAGCAGCGCGGGACCAACATCTATGGATACGCAGTATTTT	CASSAGPTSMDTQYF
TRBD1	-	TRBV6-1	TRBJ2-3	TGTGCCAGCAGATTGACAGGGGGCACAGATACGCAGTATTTT	CASRLTGGTDTQYF
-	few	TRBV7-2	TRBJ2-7	TGTGCCAGCAGCTTTTCCTTCGGGTTTGAGCAGTACTTC	CASSFSFGFEQYF
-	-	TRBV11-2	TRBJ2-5	TGTGCCAGCAGCCCGTGGGACGGCGGCTGGACCCAGTACTTC	CASSPWDGGWTQYF
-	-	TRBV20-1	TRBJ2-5	TGCAGTGCTAGTCCTAGGGAGACCCAGTACTTC	CSASPRETQYF
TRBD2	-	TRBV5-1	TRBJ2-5	TGCGCCAGCAGCTCGAGGACTAGCGGAGAGACCCAGTACTTC	CASSSRTSGETQYF
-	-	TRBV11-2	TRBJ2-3	TGTGCCAGCAGCTTGACATCGCCTCGCACAGATACGCAGTATTTT	CASSLTSPRTDTQYF
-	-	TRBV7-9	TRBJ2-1	TGTGCCAGCCTGGGGCCGGGCAATGAGCAGTTCTTC	CASLGPGNEQFF
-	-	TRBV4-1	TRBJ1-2	TGCGCCAGCAGCCAAGAGTTCCCAGACCCGGGGGCCTTC	CASSQEFPDPGAF
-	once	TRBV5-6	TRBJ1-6	TGTGCCAGCAGCTCCAATCGGGGTCTTAGTTCACCCCTCCACTTT	CASSSNRGLSSPLHF
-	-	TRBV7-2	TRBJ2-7	TGTGCCAGCAGCTTAAGCAGGGAGCGGGCCGAGCAGTACTTC	CASSLSRERAEQYF
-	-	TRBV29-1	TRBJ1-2	TGCAGCGTTGAAGATGGTGCAGGGCATGGCTACACCTTC	CSVEDGAGHGYTF
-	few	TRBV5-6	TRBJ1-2	TGTGCCAGCAGCTTGGATCCTAGGACGGAGTATGGCTACACCTTC	CASSLDPRTEYGYTF
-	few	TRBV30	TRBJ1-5	TGTGCCTGGAGTACTGGGATCAATCAGCCCCAGCATTTT	CAWSTGINQPQHF
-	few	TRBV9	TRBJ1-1	TGTGCCAGCAGCATAACAAGGACTGGAGAAGCTTTCTTT	CASSITRTGEAFF
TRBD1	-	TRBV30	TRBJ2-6	TGTGTCGGGGGTTGGACAGGGACCTCTGGGGCCAACGTCCTGACTTTC	CVGGWTGTSGANVLTF
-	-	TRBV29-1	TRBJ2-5	TGCACCATTGGGGGGGAGACCCAGTACTTC	CTIGGETQYF
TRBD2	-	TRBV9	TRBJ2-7	TGTGCCAGCAGCGTAGCTGTCGGCGGGGGGTACGAGCAGTACTTC	CASSVAVGGGYEQYF
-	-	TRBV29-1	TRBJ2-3	TGCAGCGTTGCCCAAGGTGGGACAGATACGCAGTATTTT	CSVAQGGTDTQYF
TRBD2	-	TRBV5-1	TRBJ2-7	TGCGCCAGCAGCTTGGTGAGCGGGGGCAACTACGAGCAGTACTTC	CASSLVSGGNYEQYF
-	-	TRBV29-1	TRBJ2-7	TGCAGCGTTGAAGAAGGAGGGGGCGGTTACGAGCAGTACTTC	CSVEEGGGGYEQYF
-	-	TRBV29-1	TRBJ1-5	TGCAGCGCTGGTATAGATAGCAATCAGCCCCAGCATTTT	CSAGIDSNQPQHF
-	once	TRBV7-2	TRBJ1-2	TGTGCCAGCAGCACCGGTCCGGGACCGTTAAATGGCTACACCTTC	CASSTGPGPLNGYTF
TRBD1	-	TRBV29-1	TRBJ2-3	TGCAGCGTTGAGGGACAGGGGGCGATTACGCAGTATTTT	CSVEGQGAITQYF
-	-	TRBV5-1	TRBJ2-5	TGCGCCAGCAGCGTCGGAGGAAACCAAGAGACCCAGTACTTC	CASSVGGNQETQYF
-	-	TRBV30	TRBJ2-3	TGTGCCTGGAGTACGACTACAGATACGCAGTATTTT	CAWSTTTDTQYF
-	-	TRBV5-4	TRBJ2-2	TGTGCCAGCAGCTTGCGCGTGGGCACCGGGGAGCTGTTTTTT	CASSLRVGTGELFF
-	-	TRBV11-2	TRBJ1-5	TGTGCCAGCAGCTTAGGCAGCAATCAGCCCCAGCATTTT	CASSLGSNQPQHF
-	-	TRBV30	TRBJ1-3	TGTGCCTGGACCCCAGGCCTTGGAAACACCATATATTTT	CAWTPGLGNTIYF
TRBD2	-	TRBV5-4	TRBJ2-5	TGTGCCAGCAGCTTGGGTGGTAGCGGGGGAGAGACCCAGTACTTC	CASSLGGSGGETQYF
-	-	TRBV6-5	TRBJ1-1	TGTGCCAGCAGCCAGGGTGGGGGGTACACTGAAGCTTTCTTT	CASSQGGGYTEAFF
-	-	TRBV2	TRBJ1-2	TGTGCCAGCGTACATGAAAACTATGGCTACACCTTC	CASVHENYGYTF
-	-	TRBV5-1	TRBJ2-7	TGCGCCAGCAGCTTGGAAGGGGGAGACGAGCAGTACTTC	CASSLEGGDEQYF
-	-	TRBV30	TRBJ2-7	TGTGCCTGGAGTGCCAGGGTCCCCGAGCAGTACTTC	CAWSARVPEQYF
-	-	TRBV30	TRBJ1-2	TGTGCCTGGAGTGCAGGATTTAGACATGGCTACACCTTC	CAWSAGFRHGYTF
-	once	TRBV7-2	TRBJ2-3	TGTGCCAGCAGCTTAGTGGTCGGGGGTATGCAGTATTTT	CASSLVVGGMQYF
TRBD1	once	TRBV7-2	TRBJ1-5	TGTGCCAGCAGTAGAGGACAGGGTGGAAATCAGCCCCAGCATTTT	CASSRGQGGNQPQHF
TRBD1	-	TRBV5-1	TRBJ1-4	TGCGCCAGCAGCTTAACACCGGGACAGGGTAAAGAAAAACTGTTTTTT	CASSLTPGQGKEKLFF
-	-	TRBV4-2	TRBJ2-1	TGTGCCAGCAGCCAACTCAGCGACGCTAGGAATGAGCAGTTCTTC	CASSQLSDARNEQFF
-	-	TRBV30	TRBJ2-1	TGTGCCTGGAGTGTACGCACAGGCTACAATGAGCAGTTCTTC	CAWSVRTGYNEQFF
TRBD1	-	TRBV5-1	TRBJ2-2	TGCGCCAGCAGGGCCGGGACAGAGAACACCGGGGAGCTGTTTTTT	CASRAGTENTGELFF
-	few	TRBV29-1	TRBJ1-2	TGCAGCGTTGAGGACCAGACAGGAGGCTACACCTTC	CSVEDQTGGYTF
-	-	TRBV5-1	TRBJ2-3	TGCGCCAGCAGCAGATCGGACGGTTCAGATACGCAGTATTTT	CASSRSDGSDTQYF
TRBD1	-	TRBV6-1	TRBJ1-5	TGTGCCAGCAGTGGTCCTCGACAGGGGACAAGCAATCAGCCCCAGCATTTT	CASSGPRQGTSNQPQHF
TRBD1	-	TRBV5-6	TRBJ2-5	TGTGCCAGCAGCTTGGGGACAGGGTCGATGGAGACCCAGTACTTC	CASSLGTGSMETQYF
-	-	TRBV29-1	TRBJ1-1	TGCAGCGTTAAGTTGTGGGGGGAATGGAACACTGAAGCTTTCTTT	CSVKLWGEWNTEAFF
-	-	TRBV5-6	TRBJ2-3	TGTGCCAGCAGCTTGGCCGGCAGGGGGGGCACAGATACGCAGTATTTT	CASSLAGRGGTDTQYF
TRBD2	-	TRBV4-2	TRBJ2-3	TGTGCCAGCAGAAAAGCGGGGGGAGGCACAGATACGCAGTATTTT	CASRKAGGGTDTQYF
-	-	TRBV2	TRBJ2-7	TGTGCCAGCAGTGAACCACCTTGGGGAGAGCAGTACTTC	CASSEPPWGEQYF
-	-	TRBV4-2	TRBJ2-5	TGTGCCAGCAGCTCAGCGTCCCAAGAGACCCAGTACTTC	CASSSASQETQYF